What follows are 19 T cell receptor beta chains derived from one specimen sequenced in a study of T cell responses to AZD1222 COVID-19 vaccine (dated by TCRdb to 2020 to 2023). The sample's time point, from its label and the paper: about 28 days (+/-7) after the second vaccine dose. The library came from the immunoSEQ multiplex PCR assay. Imported from immuneACCESS, the table was reduced by TCRdb to in-frame sequences with V and J called. These copies leave out some clones; in studies compared against another copy, an unresolved V gene accounts for under half, and the cause of the remainder is not known. This sample gives about 94,000 clones in total; about 85% of them show up just once. The top ten hold about 4.5% of the sample. Specimen: peripheral blood, collected 28 days after the second AZD1222 dose. These receptor sequences come from an adult who received the AZD1222 COVID-19 vaccine.

This clone was seen a single time. The chain couples TRBV11-2 to TRBJ2-7; 13 nucleotides match TRBD2. J was trimmed by 4 bases and V by 5 bases; bases with no gene match: 14. From germline, CDR1 is SGHAT and CDR2 FQNNGV. This CDR3 contains 18 residues. The CDR3 DNA follows: TGTGCCAGCAGCCCCATTACTAGGACTAGCGGGAGTGGGTACGAGCAGTACTTC. Its protein is CASSPITRTSGSGYEQYF.

This clone was recorded once. This chain connects TRBV19 to TRBJ1-1, with D uncertain. The length of the CDR3 is 10 residues. Germline loops: CDR1 LNHDA, CDR2 SQIVND (reference sequence). Deletions cut 10 bases from V and 2 bases from J, with 5 bases between. Here the CDR3 DNA reads TGTGCCACGTCAAACACTGAAGCTTTCTTT. This translates into CATSNTEAFF.

The rearrangement links TRBV28 to TRBJ2-7; 10 nucleotides match TRBD1. CDR1 MDHEN and CDR2 SYDVKM come from the germline V gene. The junction had 12 bases not matched to a gene; V was cut back by 3 bases and J by 4 bases. This CDR3 region has 17 residues. The CDR3 DNA follows: TGTGCCAGCAGTTTTTGGGGGTACCGGGACAGGGGATACGAGCAGTACTTC. Its protein product is CASSFWGYRDRGYEQYF.

CDR3 bases: TGTGCCAGCAGTTACTTGGGAGGCTACACCTTC. Its translation is CASSYLGGYTF. J is TRBJ1-2 and V is TRBV6-5; no definite D call. This CDR3 has 11 residues. Per germline, CDR1 MNHEY and CDR2 SVGAGI. V lost 1 base and J 8 bases, leaving 5 bases between the germline ends.

As for this clone: This specimen includes other DNA sequences encoding the same CDR3. The chain recombines TRBV29-1 with TRBJ1-5; 7 nucleotides agree with TRBD1. The CDR3 runs to 12 residues. CDR1 and CDR2 from the germline V gene are SQVTM and ANQGSEA. Trimming removed 4 bases from V and 4 bases from J; junction bases left unmatched: 1. CDR3 protein: CSVGTGNQPQHF. DNA for the CDR3: TGCAGCGTTGGGACAGGAAATCAGCCCCAGCATTTT. Filled out from reference TRBV29-1 and TRBJ1-5, the complete variable domain reads SAVISQKPSRDICQRGTSLTIQCQVDSQVTMMFWYRQQPGQSLTLIATANQGSEATYESGFVIDKFPISRPNLTFSTLTVSNMSPEDSSIYLCSVGTGNQPQHFGDGTRLSIL.

The rearrangement links TRBV2 to TRBJ2-5, with D hard to call. CDR1 SNHLY and CDR2 FYNNEI come from the germline V gene. Trimming removed 8 bases from V and 2 bases from J, with 15 bases in between. The CDR3 is 14 residues long. The DNA of the CDR3 is TGTGCCAGCTCATCCGACGAGTTTCAAGAGACCCAGTACTTC. Amino acids: CASSSDEFQETQYF.

This chain connects TRBV19 to TRBJ2-7, with D perhaps matching TRBD2 (6 bases). Germline V gene lookup returns CDR1 LNHDA and CDR2 SQIVND (reference sequence). V lost 3 bases, J lost 7 bases, and 16 bases lay in between. This CDR3 comprises 14 residues. CDR3 residues: CASSIFATSAEQYF. The DNA for the CDR3 is TGTGCCAGTAGTATCTTCGCGACTAGTGCGGAGCAGTACTTC.

This clone was observed a single time. The V and J genes are TRBV6-5 and TRBJ1-4, with D maybe TRBD1 (5 bases). In germline, CDR1 is MNHEY, CDR2 SVGAGI. This CDR3 is 15 amino acids long. Trimming took 7 bases from V and 0 from J, leaving 12 bases between them. CDR3 nucleotides: TGTGCCAGCACCCCAATGGGGGCAACTAATGAAAAACTGTTTTTT. It specifies CASTPMGATNEKLFF.

The gene calls are TRBV7-8 and TRBJ1-1; D is unresolved. This CDR3 spans 14 amino acids. Germline V lookup: CDR1 SGHVS, CDR2 FQNEAQ. The ends were cut back, 5 bases at V and 1 base at J, with 11 bases in the middle. The CDR3, as DNA: TGTGCCAGCAGCCGGACGGTACCGAACACTGAAGCTTTCTTT. Residues: CASSRTVPNTEAFF.

A few counts support this clone. The chain recombines TRBV5-1 with TRBJ2-7; 11 bases are a match to TRBD2. Germline CDR1 is SGHRS and CDR2 is YFSETQ. The V gene end was trimmed by 4 bases and the J gene end by 3 bases; junction bases not matched to a gene: 6. This CDR3 region has 15 residues. The CDR3 loop reads CASSTLAGESYEQYF. CDR3 DNA: TGCGCCAGCAGCACACTAGCGGGGGAGAGCTACGAGCAGTACTTC.

This chain uses TRBV25-1 with TRBJ2-7; TRBD1 might be the D (6 bases). The CDR3 runs to 13 residues. Trimming cost V 6 bases and J 4 bases, with 13 bases left between them. Germline loops: CDR1 MGHDK, CDR2 SYGVNS. This CDR3 is CASSPPGVYEQYF. Written as DNA, the CDR3 is TGTGCCAGCAGCCCCCCAGGGGTATACGAGCAGTACTTC.

V gene TRBV3-1 (or the pseudogene TRBV3-2) combines with J gene TRBJ1-1; D perhaps matches TRBD1 (5 bases). Germline loops: CDR1 LGHDT, CDR2 YNNKEL (reference sequence). The CDR3 extends over 15 amino acids. The ends were cut back, 0 bases at V and 6 bases at J, with 14 bases in the middle. CDR3 nucleotides: TGTGCCAGCAGCCAAGAGCGCCAGGGATTGCCTGAAGCTTTCTTT. As protein: CASSQERQGLPEAFF.

This chain connects TRBV9 to TRBJ2-5, with a weak D call TRBD2 (7 bases). Trimming removed 4 bases from V and 5 bases from J, with 18 bases in between. The CDR3 totals 15 residues. The germline gives CDR1 SGDLS, CDR2 YYNGEE. In nucleotides, the CDR3 is TGTGCCAGCAGCCCTGGGTGGGGGGGCGTTGAGACCCAGTACTTC. As protein: CASSPGWGGVETQYF.

The chain carries TRBV29-1 and TRBJ1-2; D is uncertain. The V gene's germline CDR1 is SQVTM and CDR2 ANQGSEA. This CDR3 spans 13 amino acids. The V end lost 1 base, the J end lost 4 bases, and 10 bases lay between the germline ends. CDR3 protein: CSVEGLASYGYTF. In nucleotides, the CDR3 is TGCAGCGTTGAAGGGCTCGCGAGCTATGGCTACACCTTC.

V and J are TRBV4-2 and TRBJ2-5; D is ambiguous. V lost 0 bases to trimming and J lost 5 bases, with 4 bases between them. CDR3 length: 12 residues. Germline V gene sequence: CDR1 LGHNA, CDR2 YNFKEQ. CDR3 nucleotides: TGTGCCAGCAGCCAAGATTGGGAGACCCAGTACTTC. Residues: CASSQDWETQYF.

CDR3 bases: TGTGCCAGCAGCGCCGGGGCAGGGTTCAACTATGGCTACACCTTC. This sequence encodes CASSAGAGFNYGYTF. The chain has TRBV7-8 and TRBJ1-2; D is perhaps TRBD1 (5 bases). Per the germline V gene, CDR1 is SGHVS and CDR2 is FQNEAQ. The V gene lost 5 bases and the J gene lost 2 bases, with 15 bases spanning the gap. CDR3 length equals 15 residues.

The gene calls are TRBV18 and TRBJ2-7, with a possible D match to TRBD2 (6 bases). V lost 6 bases, J lost 2 bases, and 14 bases lay in between. The CDR3 has 14 amino acids. Germline-derived CDR1 and CDR2 are KGHSH and LQKENI. The DNA for the CDR3 is TGTGCCAGCTCTAGCGGCCTTGCACCCTACGAGCAGTACTTC. This codes for CASSSGLAPYEQYF.

The chain recombines TRBV19 with TRBJ1-1; D is ambiguous. V lost 4 bases to trimming and J lost 1 base, with 7 bases between them. The CDR3 runs to 13 residues. Per the germline V gene, CDR1 is LNHDA and CDR2 is SQIVND (reference sequence). The CDR3 DNA is TGTGCCAGTAGTAGCAGAGGGAACACTGAAGCTTTCTTT. Residues: CASSSRGNTEAFF.

The V and J genes are TRBV7-9 and TRBJ2-7, with D unresolved. Germline V CDR1 and CDR2: SEHNR, FQNEAQ (reference sequence). The V and J ends lost 6 bases and 0 bases respectively, with 6 bases between them. The CDR3 runs to 12 residues. The CDR3 DNA follows: TGTGCCAGCAGATCTAGCTCCTACGAGCAGTACTTC. It is translated as CASRSSSYEQYF.